The 18 T cell receptor beta chains reported below all come from one sample, sequenced in a study of regulatory T cells in long-lasting Graves disease (dated by TCRdb to 2020 to 2022). In light of the paper, this sample's time point label describes: persistent/refractory GD, antithyroid drugs over 5 years with positive TRAb. For both TCR sequencing and RNA sequencing, RNA was extracted from PBMCs in TRIzol. Library method: multiplex PCR. For sequencing, an Illumina HiSeq 4000 was employed. TCR beta libraries were built with iRepertoire HTBI primers and Arm-PCR amplification of CDR3 regions. TCRdb itself trimmed the public reads at Q25 with fastp, ran MiXCR and retained productive beta chains. A single entry per CDR3 protein holds the most common genes and DNA from its merged rows. The sample table holds roughly 400,000 distinct CDR3 sequences, of which 21% were seen once. The ten largest clonotypes hold around 15% of the sample.

This sample comprised peripheral blood mononuclear cells (PBMCs), obtained when the disease was refractory, from a patient treated with antithyroid drugs. Receptor source: a female donor with Graves disease.

The V call is TRBV19, the J call TRBJ2-3; D is unclear. Trimming took off 6 bases at V and 4 bases at J, with 14 bases between the two ends. This CDR3 comprises 14 residues. CDR1 and CDR2 from the germline V gene are LNHDA and SQIVND (reference sequence). CDR3 sequence: CASRAGYSADTQYF. The CDR3 DNA reads as TGTGCCAGTAGGGCCGGGTATTCGGCAGATACGCAGTATTTT.

The chain employs TRBV25-1 and TRBJ2-1; 9 bases fit TRBD2. The CDR3 spans 14 residues. J gave up 5 bases and V 4 bases, and 3 bases lay outside the gene matches. Germline CDR1 MGHDK, CDR2 SYGVNS. The CDR3 protein is CASSGAGGNNEQFF. The DNA for the CDR3 is TGTGCCAGCAGTGGAGCGGGAGGCAACAATGAGCAGTTCTTC.

Many counts were recorded for this clonotype. The chain employs TRBV28 and TRBJ1-4; tentative D call: TRBD1 (5 bases). CDR1 MDHEN and CDR2 SYDVKM come from the germline V gene. The CDR3 consists of 14 residues. The V and J ends lost 4 bases and 4 bases respectively, with 10 bases between them. Here the CDR3 DNA reads TGTGCCAGCAGTTCCGGGGCCTTTAATGAAAAACTGTTTTTT. Encoded protein: CASSSGAFNEKLFF. Combining the CDR3 with reference TRBV28 and TRBJ1-4 gives the whole variable domain DVKVTQSSRYLVKRTGEKVFLECVQDMDHENMFWYRQDPGLGLRLIYFSYDVKMKEKGDIPEGYSVSREKKERFSLILESASTNQTSMYLCASSSGAFNEKLFFGSGTQLSVL.

This clonotype was found many times. V and J are TRBV12-3 or TRBV12-4 and TRBJ2-5; TRBD1 matches at 7 bases. This CDR3 spans 13 amino acids. The V gene end was trimmed by 6 bases and the J gene end by 5 bases; junction bases not matched to a gene: 6. CDR3 nucleotides: TGTGCCAGCAGGCCCACAGGGGAGGAGACCCAGTACTTC. Translation: CASRPTGEETQYF.

This clonotype has at least ten counts. The chain joins TRBV18 to TRBJ2-2, with 7 bases that match TRBD2. This CDR3 comprises 18 residues. J was trimmed by 4 bases and V by 2 bases; bases with no gene match: 13. Germline V gene sequence: CDR1 KGHSH, CDR2 LQKENI. The CDR3 loop reads CASSPLARLAGSTGELFF. DNA of the CDR3: TGTGCCAGCTCACCATTGGCCCGACTAGCTGGCAGCACCGGGGAGCTGTTTTTT.

The genes are TRBV3-1 and TRBJ2-2; D gene unclear. The CDR3 extends over 14 amino acids. Trimming pared 5 bases from V and 0 bases from J, leaving 7 bases between. The germline CDR1 and CDR2 sequences are LGHDT and YNNKEL (reference sequence). CDR3 nucleotides: TGTGCCAGCAGCGTACACACGAACACCGGGGAGCTGTTTTTT. Residues: CASSVHTNTGELFF.

The table lists this clonotype with a few counts. The chain recombines TRBV5-1 with TRBJ2-4; the match to TRBD1 covers 10 bases. The CDR3 extends over 15 amino acids. The V gene end was trimmed by 6 bases and the J gene end by 6 bases; junction bases not matched to a gene: 9. CDR1 and CDR2 from the germline V gene are SGHRS and YFSETQ. CDR3 residues: CASTPGQGSGNIQYF. The CDR3 DNA reads as TGCGCCAGCACCCCGGGACAGGGGTCAGGAAACATTCAGTACTTC. Together with reference TRBV5-1 and TRBJ2-4, the CDR3 gives the full variable domain: KAGVTQTPRYLIKTRGQQVTLSCSPISGHRSVSWYQQTPGQGLQFLFEYFSETQRNKGNFPGRFSGRQFSNSRSEMNVSTLELGDSALYLCASTPGQGSGNIQYFGAGTRLSVL.

In its sample, this clonotype was seen many times. The chain joins TRBV12-3 or TRBV12-4 to TRBJ2-7; D perhaps matches TRBD2 (6 bases). This CDR3 has 12 residues. V lost 4 bases and J lost 3, with 7 bases in between. The CDR3 nucleotides are TGTGCCAGCAGTTGGACTAACTACGAGCAGTACTTC. Translating it yields CASSWTNYEQYF.

On this clonotype: A read error may be the cause here, since a much bigger clone is one base away. The chain uses TRBV20-1 and TRBJ2-7; the D is unclear. Germline CDR1 reads DFQATT; CDR2 reads SNEGSKA (reference sequence). The CDR3 covers 11 residues. CDR3 region: CRTSSFYEQYF. In nucleotides, the CDR3 is TGCAGGACTTCGAGCTTCTACGAGCAGTACTTC.

The chain links TRBV10-3 to TRBJ1-6, with D unclear. Looked up from germline, CDR1 is ENHRY and CDR2 is SYGVKD. V was clipped by 2 bases and J by 6 bases, with 11 bases between them. The CDR3 runs to 15 residues. The CDR3 nucleotides are TGTGCCATCAGTGAGGCGAACCGAAGTAATTCACCCCTCCACTTT. Translation: CAISEANRSNSPLHF.

The CDR3 loop is CASSSDSPYGYTF. The CDR3 DNA reads as TGTGCCAGCAGTTCTGACAGCCCCTATGGCTACACCTTC. The chain has TRBV28 and TRBJ1-2; TRBD1 is a possible D gene (5 bases). Per the germline V gene, CDR1 is MDHEN and CDR2 is SYDVKM. V was cut by 4 bases and J by 4 bases, with 10 bases left in between. This CDR3 is 13 amino acids long.

CDR3 in amino acids: CSVERVLNEQFF. The CDR3 DNA follows: TGCAGCGTTGAACGGGTACTGAATGAGCAGTTCTTC. V is TRBV29-1 and J is TRBJ2-1; D not resolved. The CDR3 has 12 amino acids. V lost 2 bases and J lost 7, with 9 bases in between. CDR1 SQVTM and CDR2 ANQGSEA come from the germline V gene.

This clonotype came up a few times. The CDR3 DNA reads TGTGCCTGGAGTAGTTGGAACACTGAAGCTTTCTTT. This translates into CAWSSWNTEAFF. This chain links TRBV30 with TRBJ1-1; no clear D gene. The CDR3 runs 12 residues. Germline CDR1 and CDR2: GTSNPN and SVGIG (reference sequence). Between the trimmed V and J ends, which lost 2 bases and 1 base, there was a span of 5 bases.

This clonotype was seen more than once but under ten times. The chain joins TRBV12-3 or TRBV12-4 to TRBJ2-7; possible D gene TRBD1, 5 bases. The CDR3 sequence is 14 residues long. V lost 6 bases and J lost 6, with 18 bases in between. As DNA, the CDR3 is TGTGCCAGCAGCCCCAGGGCAGGGCCCCTCGAGCAGTACTTC. Amino acids: CASSPRAGPLEQYF.

In this sample, this clonotype turned up many times. The CDR3 protein is CASSDRPNYGYTF. CDR3 sequence (DNA): TGTGCCAGCAGTGACAGACCTAACTATGGCTACACCTTC. The gene calls are TRBV2 and TRBJ1-2; D gene unclear. In germline, CDR1 is SNHLY, CDR2 FYNNEI. The CDR3 totals 13 residues. Trimming took 3 bases from V and 0 from J, leaving 5 bases between them.

This clonotype has ten or more counts. The chain combines TRBV27 with TRBJ2-2; no reliable D call. The CDR3 consists of 15 residues. Germline values: CDR1 MNHEY, CDR2 SMNVEV (reference sequence). The V and J ends lost 2 bases and 3 bases respectively, with 10 bases between them. CDR3 sequence reads: CASSLRSSYTGELFF. CDR3 nucleotides: TGTGCCAGCAGTTTAAGGTCGTCTTACACCGGGGAGCTGTTTTTT.

On this clonotype: A much bigger clone sits one base away, suggesting this may be a read error. This chain links TRBV10-3 with TRBJ2-7, with TRBD1 as a possible D gene (6 bases). Germline-derived CDR1 and CDR2 are ENHRY and SYGVKD. V was trimmed by 10 bases and J by 1 base, leaving 20 bases between them. The CDR3 loop spans 15 amino acids. The CDR3 loop reads CANRPDRPTSYEQYF. The CDR3 DNA reads as TGTGCCAACAGACCCGACAGGCCTACATCCTACGAGCAGTACTTC.

There are many counts of this clonotype. The rearrangement links TRBV9 to TRBJ2-7; 7 bases map to TRBD1. This CDR3 has 14 residues. The trim removed 3 bases at V and 4 bases at J, leaving 7 bases unmatched. Germline V gene data show CDR1 as SGDLS and CDR2 as YYNGEE. In DNA, the CDR3 is TGTGCCAGCAGCGCGGACAGGCTAACTTACGAGCAGTACTTC. Protein sequence: CASSADRLTYEQYF.